The next 13 T cell receptor beta chains were all read from a single sample in a study of T cell responses to AZD1222 COVID-19 vaccine (dated by TCRdb to the early 2020s). The sample's time point label, in plain terms: baseline before first vaccination. The receptor library was made with the immunoSEQ multiplex PCR assay. TCRdb took over this immuneACCESS table, retaining in-frame rearrangements with V and J assigned. Such tables are incomplete; in checked studies, under half of the missing clones stem from an unresolved V gene, and the remainder is unexplained. The sample table shows 120,000 to 150,000 clones, and 89% are seen once. Jointly, the top ten make up 5.1% of the sample. The material sequenced was peripheral blood, taken on day 0 of AZD1222 vaccination. All receptors derive from an adult in good health.

The chain has TRBV10-1 and TRBJ1-6; D is unresolved. Germline assignment: CDR1 WNHNN and CDR2 SYGVQD (reference sequence). V was shortened by 3 bases and J by 8 bases, with 5 bases between the two germline ends. The CDR3 extends over 12 amino acids. The CDR3 sequence: CASSEVDSPLHF. The CDR3 region has the DNA TGCGCCAGCAGTGAAGTGGATTCACCCCTCCACTTT.

The rearrangement joins TRBV19 to TRBJ2-1, with TRBD2 as a possible D gene (5 bases). Germline V CDR1 and CDR2: LNHDA, SQIVND (reference sequence). V shed 3 bases and J shed 3 bases, with 9 bases lying between them. CDR3 size: 14 residues. The CDR3: CASSIYGIYNEQFF. For the CDR3, the DNA is TGTGCCAGTAGTATTTACGGGATCTACAATGAGCAGTTCTTC.

The V and J genes are TRBV5-6 and TRBJ1-3; D possibly corresponds to TRBD1 (6 bases). The germline gives CDR1 SGHDT, CDR2 YYEEEE. V was clipped by 4 bases and J by 0 bases, with 8 bases between them. This CDR3 is built from 14 residues. The chain's CDR3 is CASSTDSSGNTIYF. CDR3 coding DNA: TGTGCCAGCAGCACGGACAGCTCTGGAAACACCATATATTTT.

The rearrangement links TRBV4-1 to TRBJ1-5; 8 positions agree with TRBD1. Germline CDR1 reads MGHRA; CDR2 reads YSYEKL. The CDR3 contains 14 residues. The J segment lost 7 bases and the V segment lost 3 bases, leaving 5 bases of the junction unmatched. The CDR3 here is CASSQETGVQPQHF. The CDR3 DNA is TGCGCCAGCAGCCAGGAGACAGGGGTCCAGCCCCAGCATTTT.

The chain has TRBV5-1 and TRBJ1-5, with D hard to call. The CDR3 covers 14 residues. Germline lookup yields CDR1 SGHRS and CDR2 YFSETQ. V lost 0 bases, J lost 6 bases, and 10 bases lay in between. The CDR3 region is CASSLGWEGQPQHF. For the CDR3, the DNA is TGCGCCAGCAGCTTGGGTTGGGAGGGTCAGCCCCAGCATTTT.

The V call is TRBV19, the J call TRBJ1-5, with D uncertain. The germline V and J ends were trimmed by 7 bases and 6 bases, with 10 bases remaining between them. The CDR3 has 12 residues. CDR1 and CDR2 (germline): LNHDA, SQIVND (reference sequence). The CDR3 reads CASTGSGQPQHF. CDR3 DNA sequence: TGTGCCAGTACGGGTTCTGGTCAGCCCCAGCATTTT. Full variable domain (outside the CDR3, taken from reference TRBV19 and TRBJ1-5): DGGITQSPKYLFRKEGQNVTLSCEQNLNHDAMYWYRQDPGQGLRLIYYSQIVNDFQKGDIAEGYSVSREKKESFPLTVTSAQKNPTAFYLCASTGSGQPQHFGDGTRLSIL.

This clone came up a few times. V and J are TRBV3-1 (or the pseudogene TRBV3-2) and TRBJ2-2, with a possible D match to TRBD2 (6 bases). Germline V gene data show CDR1 as LGHDT and CDR2 as YNNKEL (reference sequence). The CDR3 extends over 18 amino acids. The V end lost 0 bases, the J end lost 8 bases, and 22 bases lay between the germline ends. This chain's CDR3 is CASSQDRGDSLLQGELFF. In DNA form, the CDR3 reads TGTGCCAGCAGCCAAGATAGAGGGGACTCGCTGCTCCAAGGGGAGCTGTTTTTT.

V and J are TRBV6-1 and TRBJ1-5, with D perhaps TRBD1 (6 bases). This CDR3 region has 14 residues. Germline assignment: CDR1 MNHNS and CDR2 SASEGT. Trimming cost V 2 bases and J 7 bases, with 12 bases left between them. The CDR3 nucleotides are TGTGCCAGCAGTGAAAGCGGGGGCAGACAGCCCCAGCATTTT. Translated: CASSESGGRQPQHF.

The V and J genes are TRBV7-8 and TRBJ1-5; D unresolved. The CDR3 has 14 amino acids. Germline V gene sequence: CDR1 SGHVS, CDR2 FQNEAQ. Between the trimmed V and J ends, which lost 0 bases and 8 bases, there was a span of 11 bases. The chain's CDR3 is CASSLAPGLEPQHF. As DNA, the CDR3 is TGTGCCAGCAGCTTAGCGCCTGGCCTGGAGCCCCAGCATTTT.

This clone was observed a handful of times. The chain employs TRBV3-1 (or the pseudogene TRBV3-2) and TRBJ2-7; either TRBD1 or TRBD2 may fit D (5 bases each). Trimming stripped 4 bases from V and 5 bases from J, with 15 bases between. CDR3 length: 14 amino acids. Looked up from germline, CDR1 is LGHDT and CDR2 is YNNKEL (reference sequence). The CDR3 protein is CASSPGPGPNEQYF. For the CDR3, the DNA is TGTGCCAGCAGCCCCGGACCGGGACCGAACGAGCAGTACTTC.

The chain recombines TRBV10-3 with TRBJ2-1, with no clear D. Trimming left V 2 bases short and J 10 bases short, with 9 bases between. Germline V gene sequence: CDR1 ENHRY, CDR2 SYGVKD. This CDR3 spans 12 amino acids. The CDR3 bases are TGTGCCATCAGTGAGACGATAGCCGAGCAGTTCTTC. This gives the protein CAISETIAEQFF.

This rearrangement joins TRBV6-5 to TRBJ1-3, with 7 bases fitting TRBD1. The trim removed 4 bases at V and 4 bases at J, leaving 4 bases unmatched. This CDR3 region has 14 residues. Germline V CDR1 and CDR2: MNHEY, SVGAGI. CDR3 in amino acids: CASSLGTEGNTIYF. The CDR3 nucleotides are TGTGCCAGCAGTTTAGGGACAGAGGGAAACACCATATATTTT.

The genes are TRBV6-5 and TRBJ2-5; D is possibly TRBD1 or TRBD2 (5 bases each). Germline CDR1 MNHEY, CDR2 SVGAGI. This CDR3 contains 14 residues. DNA of the CDR3: TGTGCAGTGACGATTTCCCGGGGCGCAAAGACCCAGTACTTC. Protein product: CAVTISRGAKTQYF.